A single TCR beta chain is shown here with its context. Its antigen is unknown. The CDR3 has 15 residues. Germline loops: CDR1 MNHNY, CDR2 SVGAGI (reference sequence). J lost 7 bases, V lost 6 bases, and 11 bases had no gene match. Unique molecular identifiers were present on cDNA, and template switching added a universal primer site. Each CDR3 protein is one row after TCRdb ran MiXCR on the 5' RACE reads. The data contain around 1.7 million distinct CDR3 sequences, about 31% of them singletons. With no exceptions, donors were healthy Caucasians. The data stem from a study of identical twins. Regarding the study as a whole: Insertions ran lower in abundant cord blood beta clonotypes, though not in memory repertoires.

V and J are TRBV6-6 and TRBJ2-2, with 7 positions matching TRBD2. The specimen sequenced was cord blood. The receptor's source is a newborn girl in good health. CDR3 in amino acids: CASRPPSGTSGELFF. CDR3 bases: TGTGCCAGCAGGCCCCCTAGCGGTACTAGCGGGGAGCTGTTTTTT.